This TCR beta chain is drawn from a study of Ad26.COV2.S vaccination and SARS-CoV-2 variants. Study details: Each vaccinee took Ad26.COV2.S intramuscularly, once or twice 56 days apart.

Sequencing used immunoSEQ multiplex PCR; TCRdb keeps in-frame clones, though not all of them. The sample carries under 550,000 clones, roughly 90% recorded once. As regards this clone: Its cognate antigen is unknown.

General observations from the study: In vaccinated individuals, spike-specific CD8+ and CD4+ T cell responses reportedly displayed substantial breadth.

Unmatched junction bases numbered 5, after V lost 0 bases and J lost 2 bases. The germline V gene has CDR1 MGHRA and CDR2 YSYEKL. The CDR3 totals 17 residues. The treatment: approximately 18 received Ad26.COV2.S at low or high dose, single or two shots; 5 received placebo; per-sample allocation not given. The study sampled participants on day 63 after the first vaccine or placebo injection. The input for sequencing was peripheral blood, taken in a trial of Ad26.COV2.S vaccine versus placebo. The sequence came from a person between 18 and 60 years old who received the Ad26.COV2.S COVID-19 vaccine or a placebo. The rearrangement links TRBV4-1 to TRBJ2-1; 9 bases agree with TRBD1. The CDR3 DNA reads as TGCGCCAGCAGCCAAGACGGACAGGGGATTACCTACAATGAGCAGTTCTTC. Amino acids: CASSQDGQGITYNEQFF.